The T cell receptor (beta chain) described here comes from a study of blood T cell repertoires in COVID-19. The wider study: Samples came from the United States, Italy and Spain, spanning acute and convalescent COVID-19. PBMCs, B-cell-depleted T cells, or T cells provided the cDNA or gDNA that made up the material.

Deletions cut 4 bases from V and 5 bases from J, with 5 bases between. Per the germline V gene, CDR1 is MNHEY and CDR2 is SVGAGI. This CDR3 spans 12 amino acids. In the original workflow: Estimation of nucleated cell counts relied on the amplification of reference gene primers. Profiling relied on immunoSEQ multiplex PCR, and the TCRdb table lists in-frame clones only, not all of them. That table supplies the V and J calls and clone size; D and trimming were determined from the DNA. The data show roughly 220,000 clones, around 86% seen once. The receptor was isolated from a young man who had recovered from COVID-19. The sample consisted of peripheral blood. The V call is TRBV6-5, the J call TRBJ2-2; no definite D call. The chain's CDR3 is CASSLTTGELFF. Written as DNA, the CDR3 is TGTGCCAGCAGTTTAACAACCGGGGAGCTGTTTTTT.